This entry lists 27 T cell receptor beta chains sequenced from one sample in a study of cytomegalovirus exposure and HLA in healthy donors (dated 2017 in TCRdb). Library preparation employed the immunoSEQ multiplex PCR assay. For the multiplex PCR, a mixture combining 60 forward primers for TCR Vbeta segments and 13 reverse primers for TCR Jbeta segments was used. TCRdb retrieved this table from immuneACCESS and kept in-frame rearrangements only. Not all clones are present; in checked studies, unresolved V genes account for under half, and no reason is known for the remainder. This sample's clone table shows 30,000 to 35,000 clones. In total, the top ten clones hold about 3% of the sample. The specimen was PBMCs. The receptors stem from a woman aged 40 to 55 in good health and CMV-seropositive.

The V and J genes are TRBV2 and TRBJ2-7, with a tentative D call TRBD2 (6 bases). CDR1 is SNHLY, CDR2 FYNNEI, per germline. This CDR3 comprises 13 residues. V lost 8 bases to trimming and J lost 6 bases, with 17 bases between them. CDR3 DNA sequence: TGTGCCAGCTCGGCCGGGAGATGGGGCGAGCAGTACTTC. Encoded protein: CASSAGRWGEQYF.

The rearrangement joins TRBV4-3 to TRBJ2-1; TRBD2 aligns across 13 bases. V lost 2 bases, J lost 4 bases, and 11 bases stayed unmatched. CDR1 is LGHNA and CDR2 is YSLEER in the germline V gene. The CDR3 consists of 19 residues. The CDR3 bases are TGCGCCAGCAGCCAATTGACTAGCGGGAGGTCCCTTCTTTACAATGAGCAGTTCTTC. It yields the protein CASSQLTSGRSLLYNEQFF.

The chain recombines TRBV5-1 with TRBJ2-5; D might be TRBD2 (6 bases). V was pared by 4 bases and J by 4 bases, with 11 bases between. The germline V gene has CDR1 SGHRS and CDR2 YFSETQ. The CDR3 consists of 13 residues. DNA for the CDR3: TGCGCCAGCAGCCCCCGGGAGCGAGAGACCCAGTACTTC. This sequence encodes CASSPRERETQYF.

The chain links TRBV6-5 to TRBJ1-2; D remains ambiguous. Per the germline V gene, CDR1 is MNHEY and CDR2 is SVGAGI. With 5 bases removed from V and 4 bases from J, the gap between germline ends came to 17 bases. The CDR3 sequence is 15 residues long. Here the CDR3 DNA reads TGTGCCAGCAGTCCGCGACCAACAGAAACCTATGGCTACACCTTC. Translation: CASSPRPTETYGYTF.

The chain has TRBV11-2 and TRBJ2-7; 7 bases align to TRBD1. The CDR3 extends over 12 amino acids. Trimming took 4 bases from V and 7 from J; bases not matched to a gene: 4. Germline CDR1 and CDR2: SGHAT and FQNNGV. The CDR3 DNA sequence: TGTGCCAGCAGCTCGACAGGGTGGGAGCAGTACTTC. Its translation: CASSSTGWEQYF.

The chain joins TRBV7-9 to TRBJ2-7; 9 positions agree with TRBD1. There are 17 residues in the CDR3. The trim removed 0 bases at V and 0 bases at J, leaving 6 bases unmatched. In germline, CDR1 is SEHNR, CDR2 FQNEAQ (reference sequence). The CDR3, as DNA: TGTGCCAGCAGCTTAGCCGCAGGACAGGGGTCCTCCTACGAGCAGTACTTC. This gives the protein CASSLAAGQGSSYEQYF.

CDR3 sequence reads: CSVEGVLAAIGYTF. The CDR3 nucleotides read TGCAGCGTTGAAGGGGTGTTGGCGGCTATTGGCTACACCTTC. This rearrangement joins TRBV29-1 to TRBJ1-2; unclear D gene. Germline assignment: CDR1 SQVTM and CDR2 ANQGSEA. The V and J ends lost 1 base and 7 bases respectively, with 16 bases between them. The CDR3 length is 14 residues.

This chain joins TRBV2 and TRBJ1-1, with a possible D match to TRBD1 (5 bases). Germline CDR1 SNHLY, CDR2 FYNNEI. V dropped 6 bases and J dropped 6 bases, with 26 bases sitting between them. This CDR3 is 17 amino acids long. The CDR3 nucleotides read TGTGCCAGCAGGCCAACAGGACCGTCCTCTTCGTTCCCTGAAGCTTTCTTT. Translating it yields CASRPTGPSSSFPEAFF.

The V call is TRBV4-3, the J call TRBJ2-2; no firm D call. Germline lookup yields CDR1 LGHNA and CDR2 YSLEER. The V gene lost 0 bases and the J gene lost 3 bases, with 8 bases spanning the gap. The length of the CDR3 is 15 residues. The CDR3 region is CASSQDLTYTGELFF. The DNA for the CDR3 is TGCGCCAGCAGCCAAGATCTAACCTACACCGGGGAGCTGTTTTTT.

The V and J genes are TRBV6-4 and TRBJ1-1; 7 positions match TRBD1. This CDR3 contains 12 residues. V trimming: 5 bases; J trimming: 8 bases; junction bases outside the gene matches: 5. From germline, CDR1 is MRHNA and CDR2 SNTAGT. CDR3 loop: CASSSGTAEAFF. CDR3 nucleotide sequence: TGTGCCAGCAGTTCCGGGACAGCCGAAGCTTTCTTT.

The chain combines TRBV18 with TRBJ2-5; D is perhaps TRBD1 (5 bases). The CDR3 has 17 amino acids. The ends were cut back, 1 base at V and 0 bases at J, with 15 bases in the middle. Per the germline V gene, CDR1 is KGHSH and CDR2 is LQKENI. CDR3 nucleotides: TGTGCCAGCTCACCACTCAGTTCAGGGCCGTACCAAGAGACCCAGTACTTC. Amino acid sequence: CASSPLSSGPYQETQYF.

V and J are TRBV27 and TRBJ2-7; 9 bases align to TRBD2. Per the germline V gene, CDR1 is MNHEY and CDR2 is SMNVEV (reference sequence). Losses at the gene ends were 3 bases for V and 3 bases for J; bases not matched to a gene: 6. The CDR3 length is 15 residues. The CDR3 bases are TGTGCCAGCAGTTTTGGGCTAGCGGGACGCTACGAGCAGTACTTC. It codes for CASSFGLAGRYEQYF.

The chain joins TRBV6-8 to TRBJ1-1, with D possibly being TRBD1 (6 bases). The CDR3 spans 16 residues. Per germline, CDR1 MNHGY and CDR2 SAAAGT. V was trimmed by 8 bases and J by 4 bases, leaving 23 bases between them. The DNA for the CDR3 is TGTGCCAGCTCGTATTCCCGGGGACAACCGGCCACTGAAGCTTTCTTT. Translating gives CASSYSRGQPATEAFF.

CDR3: CASSREGNTEAFF. The CDR3 DNA is TGTGCCAGCAGTCGAGAGGGAAACACTGAAGCTTTCTTT. This sequence joins TRBV2 and TRBJ1-1; D remains ambiguous. The length of the CDR3 is 13 residues. Looked up from germline, CDR1 is SNHLY and CDR2 is FYNNEI. Trimming removed 5 bases at V and 2 bases at J, with 9 bases between.

The chain employs TRBV29-1 and TRBJ2-7, with D unclear. Germline CDR1 is SQVTM and CDR2 is ANQGSEA. This CDR3 comprises 12 residues. The V and J ends lost 6 bases and 0 bases respectively, with 9 bases between them. CDR3 bases: TGCAGCGTGAGGATTTACTCCTACGAGCAGTACTTC. Its protein is CSVRIYSYEQYF.

The chain couples TRBV4-1 to TRBJ1-1; a possible D gene is TRBD1 (6 bases). Trimming removed 4 bases from V and 5 bases from J, with 17 bases in between. Germline lookup yields CDR1 MGHRA and CDR2 YSYEKL. The CDR3 spans 15 residues. The CDR3 nucleotides read TGCGCCAGCAGCCGAGGGCGGGGGGCAGGGACTGAAGCTTTCTTT. Its protein is CASSRGRGAGTEAFF.

The J gene is TRBJ1-3, the V gene TRBV4-1; D call uncertain. CDR1 and CDR2 (germline): MGHRA, YSYEKL. CDR3 size: 14 residues. V dropped 1 base and J dropped 4 bases, with 8 bases sitting between them. CDR3 nucleotide sequence: TGCGCCAGCAGCCAAGTCAGTCTCGGAAACACCATATATTTT. Amino acids: CASSQVSLGNTIYF.

This chain links TRBV9 with TRBJ1-1; 7 bases match TRBD1. From germline, CDR1 is SGDLS and CDR2 YYNGEE. CDR3 size: 15 residues. V lost 4 bases to trimming and J lost 5 bases; unmatched junction nucleotides: 11. The DNA of the CDR3 is TGTGCCAGCAGCCCCTGGGACAGTCCCTTTACTGAAGCTTTCTTT. Translation gives CASSPWDSPFTEAFF.

The chain recombines TRBV28 with TRBJ2-1, with 16 bases identical to TRBD2. After removal of 7 bases from V and 9 bases from J, the junction contained 6 bases not matched to a gene. Germline CDR1 MDHEN, CDR2 SYDVKM. This CDR3 contains 15 residues. For the CDR3, the DNA is TGTGCCAGCAATCCGGGACTAGCGGGAGGGGGTGAGCAGTTCTTC. This encodes CASNPGLAGGGEQFF.

The rearrangement joins TRBV18 to TRBJ1-4, with a tentative D call TRBD1 (5 bases). In germline, CDR1 is KGHSH, CDR2 LQKENI. The V end was cut by 3 bases, the J end by 8 bases, with 22 bases between. The length of the CDR3 is 17 residues. CDR3 coding DNA: TGTGCCAGCTCACCTGTTCAATATCAGGGCCTTTGGGAAAAACTGTTTTTT. Translation: CASSPVQYQGLWEKLFF. Full variable domain (outside the CDR3, taken from reference TRBV18 and TRBJ1-4): NAGVMQNPRHLVRRRGQEARLRCSPMKGHSHVYWYRQLPEEGLKFMVYLQKENIIDESGMPKERFSAEFPKEGPSILRIQQVVRGDSAAYFCASSPVQYQGLWEKLFFGSGTQLSVL.

The rearrangement joins TRBV18 to TRBJ2-5; TRBD1 is a possible D gene (5 bases). The CDR3 consists of 13 residues. The V end was cut by 5 bases, the J end by 5 bases, with 12 bases between. Looked up from germline, CDR1 is KGHSH and CDR2 is LQKENI. The CDR3 region is CASSAGRRETQYF. The CDR3 DNA follows: TGTGCCAGCTCAGCAGGGCGACGGGAGACCCAGTACTTC.

This chain links TRBV6-5 with TRBJ1-1; D is uncertain. Germline loops: CDR1 MNHEY, CDR2 SVGAGI. This CDR3 contains 14 residues. V dropped 4 bases and J dropped 6 bases, with 15 bases sitting between them. The CDR3 nucleotides read TGTGCCAGCAGTTGGGAGAGGTGGGAAGCTGAAGCTTTCTTT. Its translation is CASSWERWEAEAFF.

The V gene is TRBV7-9, the J gene TRBJ1-2, with D maybe TRBD1 (5 bases). The CDR3 length is 14 residues. Germline loops: CDR1 SEHNR, CDR2 FQNEAQ (reference sequence). V was shortened by 5 bases and J by 3 bases, with 13 bases between the two germline ends. The CDR3 nucleotides are TGTGCCAGCAGCCCCCCGGAACAGGACTATGGCTACACCTTC. This encodes CASSPPEQDYGYTF.

This chain joins TRBV2 and TRBJ1-1; no clear D. Germline V gives CDR1 SNHLY, CDR2 FYNNEI. Deletions cut 5 bases from V and 5 bases from J, with 9 bases between. The CDR3 covers 12 residues. CDR3 sequence (DNA): TGTGCCAGCAGTTCCCCCCGGACTGAAGCTTTCTTT. It codes for CASSSPRTEAFF.

This chain connects TRBV28 to TRBJ2-7, with a weak D call TRBD1 (6 bases). Germline V gene sequence: CDR1 MDHEN, CDR2 SYDVKM. The ends were cut back, 5 bases at V and 1 base at J, with 24 bases in the middle. CDR3 length: 18 amino acids. The CDR3, as DNA: TGTGCCAGCAGTCCTATATTTTACCGTCAGGGGTATTCCTACGAGCAGTACTTC. This encodes CASSPIFYRQGYSYEQYF.

The chain joins TRBV6-5 to TRBJ1-1; TRBD1 might be the D (6 bases). V lost 4 bases and J lost 2, with 14 bases in between. CDR1 and CDR2 from the germline V gene are MNHEY and SVGAGI. The CDR3 has 15 residues. The CDR3 loop reads CASSWNREGNTEAFF. The CDR3, as DNA: TGTGCCAGCAGTTGGAACAGGGAAGGAAACACTGAAGCTTTCTTT.

The chain uses TRBV4-3 and TRBJ2-1; the D gene is possibly TRBD2 (6 bases). CDR3 length equals 14 residues. Trimming cost V 4 bases and J 8 bases, with 15 bases left between them. Per germline, CDR1 LGHNA and CDR2 YSLEER. In DNA form, the CDR3 reads TGCGCCAGCAGCCCCGGCGGCGGGATGGATGAGCAGTTCTTC. Its protein is CASSPGGGMDEQFF.